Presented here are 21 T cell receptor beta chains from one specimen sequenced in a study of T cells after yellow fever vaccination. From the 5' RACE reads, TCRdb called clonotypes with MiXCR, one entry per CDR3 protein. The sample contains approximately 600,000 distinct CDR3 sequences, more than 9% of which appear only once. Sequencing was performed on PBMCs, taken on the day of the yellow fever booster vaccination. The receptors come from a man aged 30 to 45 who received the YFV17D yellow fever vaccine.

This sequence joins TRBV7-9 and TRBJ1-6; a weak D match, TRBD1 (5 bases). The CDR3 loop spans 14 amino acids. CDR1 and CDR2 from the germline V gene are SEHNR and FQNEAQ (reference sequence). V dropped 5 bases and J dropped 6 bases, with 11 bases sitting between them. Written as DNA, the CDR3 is TGTGCCAGCAGCCGGGACCTTTTTAATTCACCCCTCCACTTT. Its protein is CASSRDLFNSPLHF. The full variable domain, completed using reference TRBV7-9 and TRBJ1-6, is DTGVSQNPRHKITKRGQNVTFRCDPISEHNRLYWYRQTLGQGPEFLTYFQNEAQLEKSRLLSDRFSAERPKGSFSTLEIQRTEQGDSAMYLCASSRDLFNSPLHFGNGTRLTVT.

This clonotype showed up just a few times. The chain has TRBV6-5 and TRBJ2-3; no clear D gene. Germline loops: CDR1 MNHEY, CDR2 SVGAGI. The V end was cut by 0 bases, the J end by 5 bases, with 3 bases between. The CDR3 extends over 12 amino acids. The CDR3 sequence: CASSYSGDTQYF. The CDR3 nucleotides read TGTGCCAGCAGTTACTCCGGAGATACGCAGTATTTT.

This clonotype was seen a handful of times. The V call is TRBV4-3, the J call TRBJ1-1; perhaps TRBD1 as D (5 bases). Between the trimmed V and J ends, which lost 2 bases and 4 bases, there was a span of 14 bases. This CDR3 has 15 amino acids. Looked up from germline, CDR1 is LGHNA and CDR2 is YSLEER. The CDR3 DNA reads TGCGCCAGCAGCCAAAGGGGACGGGGGACCACTGAAGCTTTCTTT. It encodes CASSQRGRGTTEAFF.

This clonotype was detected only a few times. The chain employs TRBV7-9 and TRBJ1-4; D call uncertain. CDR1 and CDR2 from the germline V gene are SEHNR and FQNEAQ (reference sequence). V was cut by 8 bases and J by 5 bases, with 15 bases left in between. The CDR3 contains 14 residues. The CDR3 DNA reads TGTGCCAGCGGGCGGGTCAGCGTCAATGAAAAACTGTTTTTT. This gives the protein CASGRVSVNEKLFF.

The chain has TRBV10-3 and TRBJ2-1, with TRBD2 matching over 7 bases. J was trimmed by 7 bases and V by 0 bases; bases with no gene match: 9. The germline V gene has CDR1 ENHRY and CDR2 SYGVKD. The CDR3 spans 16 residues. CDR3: CAISESGGSGLNEQFF. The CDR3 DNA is TGTGCCATCAGTGAGTCGGGCGGGAGCGGCCTAAATGAGCAGTTCTTC.

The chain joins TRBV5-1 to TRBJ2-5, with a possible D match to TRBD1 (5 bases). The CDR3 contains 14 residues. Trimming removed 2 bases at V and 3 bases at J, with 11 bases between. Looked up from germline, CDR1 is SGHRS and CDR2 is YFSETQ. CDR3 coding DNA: TGCGCCAGCAGCTTACCCAGGGTCGAAGAGACCCAGTACTTC. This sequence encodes CASSLPRVEETQYF.

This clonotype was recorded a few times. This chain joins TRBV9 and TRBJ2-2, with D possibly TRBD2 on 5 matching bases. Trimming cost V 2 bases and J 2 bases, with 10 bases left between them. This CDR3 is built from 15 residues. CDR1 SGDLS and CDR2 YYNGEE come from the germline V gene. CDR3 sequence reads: CASSVLGSNTGELFF. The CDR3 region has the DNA TGTGCCAGCAGCGTCCTAGGGAGCAACACCGGGGAGCTGTTTTTT.

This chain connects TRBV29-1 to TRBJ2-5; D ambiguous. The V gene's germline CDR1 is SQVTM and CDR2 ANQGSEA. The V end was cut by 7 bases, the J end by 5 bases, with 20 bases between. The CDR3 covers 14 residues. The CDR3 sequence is CSGNIGRRSETQYF. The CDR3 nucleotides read TGCAGCGGAAATATCGGGCGCCGGTCGGAGACCCAGTACTTC.

The CDR3 here is CASSVDSGRETQYF. CDR3 nucleotides: TGTGCCAGCAGCGTAGACAGTGGCCGAGAGACCCAGTACTTC. The chain uses TRBV9 and TRBJ2-5; D call uncertain. Germline CDR1 is SGDLS and CDR2 is YYNGEE. The CDR3 consists of 14 residues. Trimming pared 0 bases from V and 4 bases from J, leaving 10 bases between. The complete variable domain, with remaining parts taken from reference TRBV9 and TRBJ2-5, reads DSGVTQTPKHLITATGQRVTLRCSPRSGDLSVYWYQQSLDQGLQFLIQYYNGEERAKGNILERFSAQQFPDLHSELNLSSLELGDSALYFCASSVDSGRETQYFGPGTRLLVL.

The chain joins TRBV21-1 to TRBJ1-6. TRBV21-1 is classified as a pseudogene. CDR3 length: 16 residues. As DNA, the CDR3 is TGTGCCAGCAGCAACCGCAGGGAGGAAGAATTCTCACCCCTCCACTTT. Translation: CASSNRREEEFSPLHF.

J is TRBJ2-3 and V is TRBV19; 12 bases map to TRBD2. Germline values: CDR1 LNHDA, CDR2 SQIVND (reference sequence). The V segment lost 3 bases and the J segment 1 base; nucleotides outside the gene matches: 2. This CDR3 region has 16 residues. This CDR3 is CASSMRLAGGTDTQYF. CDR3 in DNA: TGTGCCAGTAGTATGAGACTAGCGGGAGGCACAGATACGCAGTATTTT.

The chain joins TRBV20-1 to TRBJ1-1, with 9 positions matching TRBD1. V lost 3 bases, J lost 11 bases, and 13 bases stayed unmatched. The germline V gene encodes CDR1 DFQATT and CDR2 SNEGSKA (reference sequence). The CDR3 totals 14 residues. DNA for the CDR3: TGCAGTGCTAGTGTGGGACAGGGTCAGGTGAGGGCTTTCTTT. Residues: CSASVGQGQVRAFF.

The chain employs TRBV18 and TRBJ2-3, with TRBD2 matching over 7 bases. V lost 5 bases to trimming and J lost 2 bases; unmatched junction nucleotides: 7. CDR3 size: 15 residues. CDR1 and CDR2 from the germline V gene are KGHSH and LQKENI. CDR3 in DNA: TGTGCCAGCTCAATCCTAGCGGATTTCACAGATACGCAGTATTTT. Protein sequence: CASSILADFTDTQYF.

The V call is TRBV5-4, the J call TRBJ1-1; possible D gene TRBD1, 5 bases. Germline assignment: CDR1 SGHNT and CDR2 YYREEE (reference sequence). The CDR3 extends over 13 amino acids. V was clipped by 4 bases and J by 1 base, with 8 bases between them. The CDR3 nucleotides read TGTGCCAGCAGCGCGAGGGGGAACACTGAAGCTTTCTTT. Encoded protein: CASSARGNTEAFF.

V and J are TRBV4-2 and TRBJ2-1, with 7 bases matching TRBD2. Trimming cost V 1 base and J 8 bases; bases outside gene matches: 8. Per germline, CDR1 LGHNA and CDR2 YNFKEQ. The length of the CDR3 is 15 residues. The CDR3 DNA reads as TGTGCCAGCAGCCAAGGAGTCCGGGGAGGGGATGAGCAGTTCTTC. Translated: CASSQGVRGGDEQFF.

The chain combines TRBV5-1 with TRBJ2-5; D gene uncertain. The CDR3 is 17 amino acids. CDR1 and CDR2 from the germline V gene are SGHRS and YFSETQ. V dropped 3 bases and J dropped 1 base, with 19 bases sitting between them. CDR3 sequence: CASSSGNRARIQETQYF. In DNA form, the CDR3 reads TGCGCCAGCAGCTCCGGAAACCGGGCGCGGATCCAAGAGACCCAGTACTTC.

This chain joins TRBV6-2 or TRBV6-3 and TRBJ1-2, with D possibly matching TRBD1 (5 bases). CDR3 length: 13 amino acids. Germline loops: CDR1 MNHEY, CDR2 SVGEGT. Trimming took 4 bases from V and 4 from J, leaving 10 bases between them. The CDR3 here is CASSSGPIYGYTF. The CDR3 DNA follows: TGTGCCAGCAGTTCGGGGCCGATCTATGGCTACACCTTC.

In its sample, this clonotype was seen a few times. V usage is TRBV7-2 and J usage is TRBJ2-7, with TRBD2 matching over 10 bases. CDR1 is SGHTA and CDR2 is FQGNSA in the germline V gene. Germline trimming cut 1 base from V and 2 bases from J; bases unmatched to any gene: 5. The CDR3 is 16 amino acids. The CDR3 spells CASSLVPSGSTYEQYF. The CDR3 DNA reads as TGTGCCAGCAGCTTAGTACCTAGCGGGAGTACCTACGAGCAGTACTTC.

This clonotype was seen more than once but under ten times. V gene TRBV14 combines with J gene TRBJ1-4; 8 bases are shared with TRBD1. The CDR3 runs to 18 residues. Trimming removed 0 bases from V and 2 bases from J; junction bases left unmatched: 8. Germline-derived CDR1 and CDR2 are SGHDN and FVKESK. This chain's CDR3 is CASSQESSRTGTNEKLFF. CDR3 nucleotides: TGTGCCAGCAGCCAAGAGTCCTCCAGGACAGGGACTAATGAAAAACTGTTTTTT. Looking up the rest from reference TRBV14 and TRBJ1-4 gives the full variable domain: EAGVTQFPSHSVIEKGQTVTLRCDPISGHDNLYWYRRVMGKEIKFLLHFVKESKQDESGMPNNRFLAERTGGTYSTLKVQPAELEDSGVYFCASSQESSRTGTNEKLFFGSGTQLSVL.

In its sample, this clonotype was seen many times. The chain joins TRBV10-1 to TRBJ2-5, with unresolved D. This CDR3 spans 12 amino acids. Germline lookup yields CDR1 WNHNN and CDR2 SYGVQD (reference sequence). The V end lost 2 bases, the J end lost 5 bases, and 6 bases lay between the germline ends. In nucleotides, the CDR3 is TGCGCCAGCAGTGAGCCGGGCGAGACCCAGTACTTC. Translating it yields CASSEPGETQYF.

CDR3 amino acids: CASSLTGWGSDTQYF. The DNA for the CDR3 is TGTGCCAGCAGCTTAACGGGGTGGGGCTCAGATACGCAGTATTTT. The chain carries TRBV7-2 and TRBJ2-3; D might be TRBD1 or TRBD2, each matching 5 bases. The germline CDR1 and CDR2 sequences are SGHTA and FQGNSA. V dropped 2 bases and J dropped 4 bases, with 13 bases sitting between them. This CDR3 has 15 amino acids.